The rows below give T cell receptor beta chains drawn from one sample of a study of blood T cell repertoires in COVID-19. Profiling relied on immunoSEQ multiplex PCR, and the TCRdb table lists in-frame clones only, not all of them. This sample carries about 200,000 clones, 85% of them seen once, and the ten largest clones take around 20%. The sequenced material came from PBMCs or T cells enriched from blood (not recorded which). The origin of the receptors is a man aged 35 to 55 who had recovered from COVID-19. The CDR3 runs from the conserved cysteine through the conserved F or W. The D gene is left open where the match is weak. Clone size is given for some rows only: seen once, a few or many times, or a class if the clone is expanded.

size: -
D: -
J: TRBJ1-2
V: TRBV24-1
CDR3: CATSDERGIEGYTF
DNA: TGTGCCACCAGTGATGAACGGGGAATTGAGGGCTACACCTTC

size: -
D: -
J: TRBJ1-1
V: TRBV27
CDR3: CASSSSTRSNTEAFF
DNA: TGTGCCAGCAGTTCCTCGACACGGTCGAACACTGAAGCTTTCTTT

size: -
D: TRBD2
J: TRBJ2-1
V: TRBV6-1
CDR3: CASSAGTSGAYSSYNEQFF
DNA: TGTGCCAGCAGTGCGGGGACTAGCGGGGCTTATAGCTCCTACAATGAGCAGTTCTTC

size: once
D: -
J: TRBJ1-2
V: TRBV2
CDR3: CASSEEAGLNYGYTF
DNA: TGTGCCAGCAGTGAAGAGGCAGGGTTGAACTATGGCTACACCTTC

size: -
D: -
J: TRBJ1-2
V: TRBV28
CDR3: CASSPRNYGYTF
DNA: TGTGCCAGCAGTCCTAGGAACTATGGCTACACCTTC

size: -
D: -
J: TRBJ1-5
V: TRBV30
CDR3: CAWSVRDYSNQPQHF
DNA: TGTGCCTGGAGTGTCCGGGACTATAGCAATCAGCCCCAGCATTTT

size: -
D: -
J: TRBJ2-2
V: TRBV3-1/TRBV3-2
CDR3: CASSLTARANTGELFF
DNA: TGTGCCAGCAGCCTAACCGCGAGGGCAAACACCGGGGAGCTGTTTTTT

size: -
D: TRBD2
J: TRBJ2-7
V: TRBV6-2/TRBV6-3
CDR3: CASSSYRTSGSSYEQYF
DNA: TGTGCCAGCAGTTCCTACCGGACTAGCGGGAGCAGCTACGAGCAGTACTTC

size: few
D: -
J: TRBJ1-3
V: TRBV6-1
CDR3: CASSEASLGGTIYF
DNA: TGTGCCAGCAGTGAAGCCTCCCTAGGGGGCACCATATATTTT

size: -
D: -
J: TRBJ2-3
V: TRBV7-6
CDR3: CASSFIQTGPGADTQYF
DNA: TGTGCCAGCAGCTTTATCCAGACAGGTCCTGGGGCAGATACGCAGTATTTT

size: -
D: -
J: TRBJ1-1
V: TRBV5-1
CDR3: CASRQGLNTEAFF
DNA: TGCGCCAGCCGCCAGGGGTTGAACACTGAAGCTTTCTTT

size: -
D: TRBD1
J: TRBJ2-5
V: TRBV2
CDR3: CASSGTGGKETQYF
DNA: TGTGCCAGCTCCGGGACAGGGGGTAAGGAGACCCAGTACTTC

size: -
D: TRBD2
J: TRBJ2-1
V: TRBV19
CDR3: CASSAGTSGIDEQFF
DNA: TGTGCCAGTAGTGCCGGGACTAGCGGGATCGATGAGCAGTTCTTC

size: -
D: -
J: TRBJ1-6
V: TRBV30
CDR3: CAWSKQENSPLHF
DNA: TGTGCCTGGAGTAAACAGGAGAATTCACCCCTCCACTTT

size: -
D: TRBD1
J: TRBJ2-7
V: TRBV27
CDR3: CASSSYIRDRGREQYF
DNA: TGTGCCAGCAGTTCATACATCCGGGACAGGGGGCGCGAGCAGTACTTC

size: -
D: TRBD2
J: TRBJ2-3
V: TRBV7-9
CDR3: CASRSSGSTDTQYF
DNA: TGTGCCAGCAGATCTAGCGGGAGCACAGATACGCAGTATTTT

size: -
D: -
J: TRBJ2-3
V: TRBV2
CDR3: CASSVTPGTTDTQYF
DNA: TGTGCCAGCAGTGTAACGCCGGGAACCACAGATACGCAGTATTTT

size: -
D: TRBD2
J: TRBJ2-3
V: TRBV5-4
CDR3: CASSPAGGRHTDTQYF
DNA: TGTGCCAGCAGCCCGGCGGGCGGGAGGCACACAGATACGCAGTATTTT

size: -
D: TRBD1
J: TRBJ1-6
V: TRBV14
CDR3: CASSPGRTGPGGPPLHF
DNA: TGTGCCAGCAGCCCTGGACGGACAGGGCCTGGGGGGCCACCCCTCCACTTT

size: few
D: -
J: TRBJ2-1
V: TRBV19
CDR3: CASSSRQDFYNEQFF
DNA: TGTGCCAGTAGCTCCCGACAGGACTTCTACAATGAGCAGTTCTTC

size: -
D: TRBD1
J: TRBJ1-2
V: TRBV11-3
CDR3: CASSLDPGQGAGTF
DNA: TGTGCCAGCAGCTTAGACCCGGGACAGGGGGCTGGCACCTTC

size: -
D: -
J: TRBJ1-2
V: TRBV9
CDR3: CASSALGRKGYTF
DNA: TGTGCCAGCAGCGCACTAGGACGAAAGGGCTACACCTTC

size: few
D: -
J: TRBJ2-3
V: TRBV6-4
CDR3: CASSDSRFGADTQYF
DNA: TGTGCCAGCAGTGACTCCCGTTTCGGAGCAGATACGCAGTATTTT

size: -
D: TRBD2
J: TRBJ2-3
V: TRBV15
CDR3: CATSRDSAGSTDTQYF
DNA: TGTGCCACCAGCAGAGACTCAGCGGGGAGCACAGATACGCAGTATTTT

size: few
D: -
J: TRBJ2-7
V: TRBV11-3
CDR3: CASSSTIGGNTEQYF
DNA: TGTGCCAGCAGCAGTACCATTGGCGGGAATACCGAGCAGTACTTC

size: -
D: -
J: TRBJ2-7
V: TRBV3-1/TRBV3-2
CDR3: CASSQEGRGSSYEQYF
DNA: TGTGCCAGCAGCCAAGAGGGCAGGGGAAGCTCCTACGAGCAGTACTTC

size: -
D: TRBD2
J: TRBJ2-1
V: TRBV11-3
CDR3: CASSLPGGPYNEQFF
DNA: TGTGCCAGCAGCTTACCGGGAGGGCCCTACAATGAGCAGTTCTTC

size: -
D: -
J: TRBJ1-1
V: TRBV9
CDR3: CASSVDVGNTEAFF
DNA: TGTGCCAGCAGCGTAGACGTCGGGAATACTGAAGCTTTCTTT